A selection of T cell receptor beta chains follows, all from one sample in a study of cytomegalovirus exposure and HLA in healthy donors. Assay: immunoSEQ multiplex PCR; the TCRdb copy retains only in-frame clones and omits some. This sample has over 130,000 clones, with 76% found just once. The sequenced material came from PBMCs. These receptors were collected from a man aged 35 to 55 in good health and CMV-seronegative. CDR3s include the opening cysteine and the closing phenylalanine or tryptophan. A D gene is named only where the DNA matches it firmly. Rows give clone size only sometimes, using once, few, many, or a class for an expanded clone.

clone size	J gene	CDR3 length	V gene	D gene	CDR3 DNA	CDR3 protein
.	TRBJ2-7	14	TRBV27	.	TGTGCCAGCAGTTTAGCAGGGCAGGGGTACGAGCAGTACTTC	CASSLAGQGYEQYF
.	TRBJ2-1	16	TRBV6-1	TRBD1	TGTGCCAGCAGTGGCCCCGGGACAGGGGTCCGGGATGAGCAGTTCTTC	CASSGPGTGVRDEQFF
.	TRBJ2-4	16	TRBV7-9	.	TGTGCCAGCAGCTTGACGCGTGAGGCGCGGGGAAACATTCAGTACTTC	CASSLTREARGNIQYF
.	TRBJ2-3	16	TRBV11-2	.	TGTGCCAGCAGCTTAACCGAAGGAGTTGGGTCAGATACGCAGTATTTT	CASSLTEGVGSDTQYF
.	TRBJ1-5	16	TRBV10-3	.	TGTGCCATCAGTGAGTCTTTCAGGGGCGAGGATCAGCCCCAGCATTTT	CAISESFRGEDQPQHF
few	TRBJ1-6	15	TRBV11-2	.	TGTGCCAGCAGCCCCCGGGGCTCCTATAATTCACCCCTCCACTTT	CASSPRGSYNSPLHF
.	TRBJ2-1	14	TRBV5-6	TRBD2	TGTGCCAGCAGCTTGGGACTAGCGGGAGGGCCGGGGTTCTTC	CASSLGLAGGPGFF
.	TRBJ2-7	14	TRBV10-1	.	TGCGCCAGCAGTGAACACGGCCCGGGCTACGAGCAGTACTTC	CASSEHGPGYEQYF
.	TRBJ2-5	15	TRBV29-1	.	TGCAGCTTCGAGGGGGGGCCCATGACCGGGGAGACCCAGTACTTC	CSFEGGPMTGETQYF
.	TRBJ2-3	14	TRBV9	TRBD2	TGTGCCAGCAGCGTCACTAGCGGGGGGGATACGCAGTATTTT	CASSVTSGGDTQYF
.	TRBJ2-7	14	TRBV10-3	TRBD2	TGTGCCATCAACTCGGGACTAGCGGTATACGAGCAGTACTTC	CAINSGLAVYEQYF
.	TRBJ2-2	15	TRBV10-2	.	TGCGCCAGCAGTGACGCGGGGATGAACACCGGGGAGCTGTTTTTT	CASSDAGMNTGELFF
few	TRBJ2-1	14	TRBV28	.	TGTGCCACCACGGGTCTAGGGGCAGTCAATGAGCAGTTCTTC	CATTGLGAVNEQFF
.	TRBJ2-4	17	TRBV4-1	TRBD1	TGCGCCAGCAGCCAAGATTCAGGGGGCCTAGCCAAAAACATTCAGTACTTC	CASSQDSGGLAKNIQYF
.	TRBJ2-2	15	TRBV11-2	.	TGTGCCAGCAGCTTTTCGGGGGTGAACACCGGGGAGCTGTTTTTT	CASSFSGVNTGELFF
.	TRBJ2-7	15	TRBV5-8	.	TGTGCCAGCAGCTTGTGGTGGGGCGCAACGTACGAGCAGTACTTC	CASSLWWGATYEQYF
.	TRBJ1-3	22	TRBV5-1	TRBD1	TGCGCCAGCAGCTTGATGCCCTCCTCGGACAGGCATACCTCAAACTCTGGAAACACCATATATTTT	CASSLMPSSDRHTSNSGNTIYF
many	TRBJ2-5	15	TRBV6-1	TRBD1	TGTGCCAGCAGTGAAGGAGGACAGGGGGCGGAGACCCAGTACTTC	CASSEGGQGAETQYF
.	TRBJ2-3	15	TRBV7-8	TRBD2	TGTGCCAGCAAGGGACTAGCGGGGGGACCAGATACGCAGTATTTT	CASKGLAGGPDTQYF
.	TRBJ2-2	16	TRBV11-3	TRBD2	TGTGCCAGCAGCCCGCCAGGGAGGACTAGCACCGGGGAGCTGTTTTTT	CASSPPGRTSTGELFF
few	TRBJ2-6	18	TRBV4-3	TRBD1	TGCGCCAGCAGCCACAATGACAGGGCTCTCTCTGGGGCCAACGTCCTGACTTTC	CASSHNDRALSGANVLTF
.	TRBJ2-1	18	TRBV9	TRBD2	TGTGCCAGCAGCCCAGGACTAGCGGGAGGGAGCTCCTACAATGAGCAGTTCTTC	CASSPGLAGGSSYNEQFF
.	TRBJ1-2	13	TRBV5-6	TRBD1	TGTGCCAGCAGCGCGTCAGGGGGCTCTGGCTACACCTTC	CASSASGGSGYTF
.	TRBJ2-7	20	TRBV27	TRBD2	TGTGCCAGCAGTTTATCAGGGACTAGGAAGAGCCTACGAGCAAGGGCGGGAAAGTACTTC	CASSLSGTRKSLRARAGKYF
.	TRBJ2-5	12	TRBV30	.	TGTGCCTGGAGTGACCAGGGAGAGACCCAGTACTTC	CAWSDQGETQYF
few	TRBJ1-5	14	TRBV6-5	.	TGTGCCAGCAGTATGACAGGCGGAAATCAGCCCCAGCATTTT	CASSMTGGNQPQHF
.	TRBJ2-7	15	TRBV28	.	TGTGCCAGCACCCCGTCCCATAGGACAGCCCACGAGCAGTACTTC	CASTPSHRTAHEQYF
.	TRBJ1-2	15	TRBV6-5	.	TGTGCCAGCAGTCCGTCCGGACAGTTCAACTATGGCTACACCTTC	CASSPSGQFNYGYTF
once	TRBJ2-1	13	TRBV10-3	TRBD2	TGTGCCATCAAACCGGGAGGGCGTAATGAGCAGTTCTTC	CAIKPGGRNEQFF
once	TRBJ1-1	16	TRBV10-3	TRBD1	TGTGCCATCAGTGACCCCGCCCTTACAGGGGGATATGAAGCTTTCTTT	CAISDPALTGGYEAFF
.	TRBJ2-2	17	TRBV2	TRBD2	TGTGCCAGCAGTAGGACTAGCGGGAGGTCGAACACCGGGGAGCTGTTTTTT	CASSRTSGRSNTGELFF
.	TRBJ2-1	16	TRBV29-1	TRBD2	TGCAGCGTTGAAGGGCTAGCGGGGGCGGATAACAATGAGCAGTTCTTC	CSVEGLAGADNNEQFF
once	TRBJ2-6	14	TRBV29-1	.	TGCAGCGTCGAGTCCAAGTCTGGGGCCAACGTCCTGACTTTC	CSVESKSGANVLTF
.	TRBJ2-7	12	TRBV6-4	.	TGTGCACCTACACGGGGCTCCTACGAGCAGTACTTC	CAPTRGSYEQYF
.	TRBJ1-2	14	TRBV29-1	.	TGCAGCTCGGGGAGGGGGGCGCAGGACTATGGCTACACCTTC	CSSGRGAQDYGYTF
few	TRBJ2-7	13	TRBV4-1	.	TGCGCCAGCAGCCAACGGGACACCTACGAGCAGTACTTC	CASSQRDTYEQYF
.	TRBJ2-1	17	TRBV28	TRBD2	TGTGCCAGCAGTCCCCGACTAGCGGGAGGGGGATACAATGAGCAGTTCTTC	CASSPRLAGGGYNEQFF
.	TRBJ1-5	14	TRBV28	.	TGTGCCAGCAGTCCGCAAAGTGGGAGGCAGCCCCAGCATTTT	CASSPQSGRQPQHF
.	TRBJ2-7	13	TRBV29-1	.	TGCAGCGTCCAGACAGTGAACTCCTACGAGCAGTACTTC	CSVQTVNSYEQYF
.	TRBJ2-5	15	TRBV7-9	TRBD1	TGTGCCAGCAGCACGACAGGGGGGTCCCAAGAGACCCAGTACTTC	CASSTTGGSQETQYF
.	TRBJ1-1	16	TRBV28	TRBD1	TGTGCCAGCAGACGACGGACAGGGCTCCCGAACACTGAAGCTTTCTTT	CASRRRTGLPNTEAFF